What follows is one T cell receptor (beta chain) and its context. Seattle patient enrollment occurred during active infection, with longitudinal follow-up thereafter. The data belong to a study of blood T cell repertoires in COVID-19. Study details: The samples span acute and convalescent COVID-19 from the United States, Italy and Spain. The analysed material was cDNA or gDNA that came from T cells, B-cell-depleted T cells, or PBMCs.

TCRdb's copy holds only in-frame clones and misses some; the assay was immunoSEQ multiplex PCR. The sample includes approximately 460,000 clones, 80% to 90% of them seen just once. Germline V lookup: CDR1 SGDLS, CDR2 YYNGEE. The trim removed 0 bases at V and 7 bases at J, leaving 0 bases unmatched. The CDR3 length is 15 residues. This rearrangement joins TRBV9 to TRBJ2-2; 13 bases map to TRBD2. The source is a man aged 18 to 29 with COVID-19, enrolled during active disease. Specimen: peripheral blood. In nucleotides, the CDR3 is TGTGCCAGCAGCGTAGGGACTAGCGGGAGCGGGGAGCTGTTTTTT. The encoded protein is CASSVGTSGSGELFF.